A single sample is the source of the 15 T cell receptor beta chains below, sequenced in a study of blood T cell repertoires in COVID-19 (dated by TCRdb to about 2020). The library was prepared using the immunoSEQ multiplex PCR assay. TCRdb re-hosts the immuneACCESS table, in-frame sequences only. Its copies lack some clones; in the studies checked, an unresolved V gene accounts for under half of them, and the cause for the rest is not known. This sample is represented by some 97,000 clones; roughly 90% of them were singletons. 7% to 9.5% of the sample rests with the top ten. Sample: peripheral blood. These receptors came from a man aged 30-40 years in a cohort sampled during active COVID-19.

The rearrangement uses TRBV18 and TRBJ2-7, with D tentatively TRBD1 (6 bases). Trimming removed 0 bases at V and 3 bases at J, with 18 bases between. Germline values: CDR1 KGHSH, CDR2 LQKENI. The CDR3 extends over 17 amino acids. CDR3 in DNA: TGTGCCAGCTCACCACCTCGACAGGCGGTCCTACTCTACGAGCAGTACTTC. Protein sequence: CASSPPRQAVLLYEQYF.

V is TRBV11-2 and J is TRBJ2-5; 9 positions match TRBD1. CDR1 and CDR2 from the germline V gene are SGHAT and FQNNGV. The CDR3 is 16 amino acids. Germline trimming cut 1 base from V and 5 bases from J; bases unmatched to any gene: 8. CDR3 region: CASSLVGTGGVETQYF. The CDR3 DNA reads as TGTGCCAGCAGCTTAGTCGGCACAGGGGGCGTGGAGACCCAGTACTTC.

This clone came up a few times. The CDR3 protein is CASSARNQPQHF. DNA of the CDR3: TGTGCCAGTAGTGCCAGAAATCAGCCCCAGCATTTT. The rearrangement links TRBV19 to TRBJ1-5; D remains unclear. CDR3 length equals 12 residues. V lost 5 bases and J lost 4, with 6 bases in between. CDR1 and CDR2 from the germline V gene are LNHDA and SQIVND (reference sequence).

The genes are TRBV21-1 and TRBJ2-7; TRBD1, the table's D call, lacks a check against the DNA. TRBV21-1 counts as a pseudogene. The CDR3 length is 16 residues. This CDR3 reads CASSKEQGPASYEQYF. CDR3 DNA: TGTGCCAGCAGCAAAGAGCAGGGGCCTGCCTCCTACGAGCAGTACTTC.

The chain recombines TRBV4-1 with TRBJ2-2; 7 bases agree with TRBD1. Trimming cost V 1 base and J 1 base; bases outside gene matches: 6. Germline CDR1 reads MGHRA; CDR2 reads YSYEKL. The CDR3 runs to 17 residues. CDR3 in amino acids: CASSQGEGQLNTGELFF. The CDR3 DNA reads TGCGCCAGCAGCCAAGGAGAGGGACAGTTGAACACCGGGGAGCTGTTTTTT.

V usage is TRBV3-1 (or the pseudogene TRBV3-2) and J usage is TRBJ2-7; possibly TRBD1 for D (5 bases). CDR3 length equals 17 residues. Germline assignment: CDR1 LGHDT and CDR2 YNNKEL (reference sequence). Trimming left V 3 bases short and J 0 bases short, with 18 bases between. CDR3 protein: CASSHPLGRTSSYEQYF. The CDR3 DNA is TGTGCCAGCAGCCATCCCTTGGGGCGGACAAGCTCCTACGAGCAGTACTTC.

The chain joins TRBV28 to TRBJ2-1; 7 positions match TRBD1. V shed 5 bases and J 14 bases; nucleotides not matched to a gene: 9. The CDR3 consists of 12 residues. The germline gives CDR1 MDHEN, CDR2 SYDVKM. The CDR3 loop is CASSRPPGQKFF. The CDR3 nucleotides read TGTGCCAGCAGTAGGCCGCCGGGACAGAAGTTCTTC. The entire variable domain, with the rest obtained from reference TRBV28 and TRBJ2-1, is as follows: DVKVTQSSRYLVKRTGEKVFLECVQDMDHENMFWYRQDPGLGLRLIYFSYDVKMKEKGDIPEGYSVSREKKERFSLILESASTNQTSMYLCASSRPPGQKFFGPGTRLTVL.

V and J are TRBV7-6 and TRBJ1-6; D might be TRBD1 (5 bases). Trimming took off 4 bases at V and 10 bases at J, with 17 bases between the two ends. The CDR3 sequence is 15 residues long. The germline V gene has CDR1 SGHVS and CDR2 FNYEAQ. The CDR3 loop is CASSSEAGKGSPLHF. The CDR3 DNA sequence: TGTGCCAGCAGCTCAGAGGCAGGGAAGGGATCACCCCTCCACTTT.

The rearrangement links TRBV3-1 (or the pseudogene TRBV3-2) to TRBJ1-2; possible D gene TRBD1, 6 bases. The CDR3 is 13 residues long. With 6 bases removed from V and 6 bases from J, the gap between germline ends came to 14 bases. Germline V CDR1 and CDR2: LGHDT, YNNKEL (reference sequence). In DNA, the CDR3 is TGTGCCAGCAGACTCAGGGGATCCGATGGCTACACCTTC. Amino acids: CASRLRGSDGYTF.

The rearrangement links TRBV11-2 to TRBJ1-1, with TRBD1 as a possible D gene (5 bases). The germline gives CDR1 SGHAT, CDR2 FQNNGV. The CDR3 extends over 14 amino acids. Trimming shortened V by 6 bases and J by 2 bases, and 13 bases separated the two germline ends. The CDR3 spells CASSSNRPNTEAFF. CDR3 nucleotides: TGTGCCAGCAGTTCAAACAGGCCTAACACTGAAGCTTTCTTT.

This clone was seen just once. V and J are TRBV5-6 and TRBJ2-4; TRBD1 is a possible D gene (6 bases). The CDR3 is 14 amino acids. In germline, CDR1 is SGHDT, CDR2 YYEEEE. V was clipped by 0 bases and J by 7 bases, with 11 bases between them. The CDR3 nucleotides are TGTGCCAGCAGCTTGGAGTCCCAGGGGAACATTCAGTACTTC. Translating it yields CASSLESQGNIQYF.

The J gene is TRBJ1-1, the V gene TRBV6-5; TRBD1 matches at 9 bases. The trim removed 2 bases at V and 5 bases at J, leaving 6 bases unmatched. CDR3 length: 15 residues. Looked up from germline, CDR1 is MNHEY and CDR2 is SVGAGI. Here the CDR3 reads CASSYRTGAGTEAFF. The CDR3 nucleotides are TGTGCCAGCAGTTACCGGACAGGGGCGGGAACTGAAGCTTTCTTT.

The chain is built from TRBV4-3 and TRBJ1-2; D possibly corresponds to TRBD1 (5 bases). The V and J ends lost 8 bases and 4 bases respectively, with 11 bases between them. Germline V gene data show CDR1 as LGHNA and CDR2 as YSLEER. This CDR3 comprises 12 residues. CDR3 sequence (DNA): TGCGCCAGCTCCCGGGACTCCTATGGCTACACCTTC. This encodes CASSRDSYGYTF.

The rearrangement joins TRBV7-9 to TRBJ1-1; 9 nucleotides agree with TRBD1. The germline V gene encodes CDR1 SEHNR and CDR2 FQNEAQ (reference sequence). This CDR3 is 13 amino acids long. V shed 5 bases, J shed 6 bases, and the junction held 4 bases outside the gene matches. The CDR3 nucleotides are TGTGCCAGCAGCAATCGGGACAGGGCTGAAGCTTTCTTT. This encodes CASSNRDRAEAFF.

CDR3 bases: TGTGCCAGCAGCTTACTTAGTCGGGGGGAGGGGCCAGAGACCCAGTACTTC. It translates to CASSLLSRGEGPETQYF. The rearrangement joins TRBV7-6 to TRBJ2-5; 7 nucleotides match TRBD2. CDR3 length: 17 amino acids. The germline CDR1 and CDR2 sequences are SGHVS and FNYEAQ. V lost 2 bases and J lost 4; bases outside the gene matches: 13.